Shown below are 14 T cell receptor beta chains from a single sample sequenced in a study of blood T cell repertoires in COVID-19. The assay was immunoSEQ multiplex PCR, and TCRdb's table has in-frame clones only and misses some. The table has about 170,000 clones, about 88% seen once. The sequenced sample consisted of peripheral blood. The receptors were gathered from a woman of 80 years or more with COVID-19, enrolled during active disease.

This chain uses TRBV7-2 with TRBJ2-1; 9 positions match TRBD2. The V segment lost 9 bases and the J segment 0 bases; nucleotides outside the gene matches: 15. Per germline, CDR1 SGHTA and CDR2 FQGNSA. The CDR3 consists of 18 residues. CDR3 nucleotides: TGTGCCAGTGGTGAGTCGAGCGGGAGGTCGGGCTCCTACAATGAGCAGTTCTTC. This translates into CASGESSGRSGSYNEQFF.

This chain uses TRBV7-2 with TRBJ1-2; no firm D call. The V end lost 1 base, the J end lost 7 bases, and 7 bases lay between the germline ends. The CDR3 contains 12 residues. Germline V lookup: CDR1 SGHTA, CDR2 FQGNSA. DNA of the CDR3: TGTGCCAGCAGCTTAGACTTCTCTGGCTACACCTTC. It codes for CASSLDFSGYTF.

The CDR3 here is CASRTGTRSTGELFF. DNA for the CDR3: TGTGCCAGTAGAACCGGGACTAGGAGTACCGGGGAGCTGTTTTTT. The chain links TRBV19 to TRBJ2-2; 8 bases agree with TRBD2. The V and J ends lost 6 bases and 5 bases, in that order; junction bases with no gene match: 8. Germline CDR1 and CDR2: LNHDA and SQIVND (reference sequence). The CDR3 length is 15 residues.

The rearrangement links TRBV5-6 to TRBJ1-1, with 11 bases matching TRBD1. The CDR3 runs to 17 residues. Unmatched junction bases numbered 8, after V lost 3 bases and J lost 1 base. Germline-derived CDR1 and CDR2 are SGHDT and YYEEEE. The CDR3 protein is CASSSAGQGGRNTEAFF. CDR3 coding DNA: TGTGCCAGCAGCTCAGCGGGACAGGGGGGACGGAACACTGAAGCTTTCTTT.

The chain is built from TRBV5-5 and TRBJ1-1, with TRBD1 matching over 9 bases. CDR1 and CDR2 (germline): SGHKS, YYEKEE (reference sequence). The CDR3 covers 15 residues. With 4 bases clipped from V and 3 bases from J, the junction kept 7 bases outside the gene matches. The CDR3 spells CASSAQGAEDTEAFF. The CDR3 DNA reads TGTGCCAGCAGCGCACAGGGGGCTGAGGACACTGAAGCTTTCTTT.

This chain connects TRBV6-4 to TRBJ1-2; a possible D gene is TRBD1 (6 bases). Per germline, CDR1 MRHNA and CDR2 SNTAGT. The CDR3 is 13 residues long. Trimming left V 4 bases short and J 5 bases short, with 11 bases between. The CDR3, as DNA: TGTGCCAGCAGTGGGGGGACACCTTATGGCTACACCTTC. Translating gives CASSGGTPYGYTF.

V is TRBV28 and J is TRBJ2-3, with D tentatively TRBD2 (6 bases). In germline, CDR1 is MDHEN, CDR2 SYDVKM. With 5 bases removed from V and 1 base from J, the gap between germline ends came to 16 bases. This CDR3 has 16 amino acids. The CDR3 region has the DNA TGTGCCAGCAGTCCAGCTTTAGCGGTAGGCACAGATACGCAGTATTTT. Its translation is CASSPALAVGTDTQYF.

The chain links TRBV9 to TRBJ2-2; the D gene is possibly TRBD2 (6 bases). Trimming removed 4 bases from V and 7 bases from J, with 20 bases in between. CDR1 and CDR2 (germline): SGDLS, YYNGEE. The CDR3 length is 16 residues. The CDR3 region is CASSPVPPGVIGELFF. In DNA, the CDR3 is TGTGCCAGCAGCCCCGTACCTCCGGGGGTGATCGGGGAGCTGTTTTTT.

The chain employs TRBV28 and TRBJ1-5, with a weak D call TRBD1 (5 bases). CDR3 length equals 14 residues. Trimming removed 6 bases at V and 0 bases at J, with 9 bases between. Germline V lookup: CDR1 MDHEN, CDR2 SYDVKM. The CDR3 sequence is CASRPRASNQPQHF. The CDR3 bases are TGTGCCAGCAGACCCAGGGCTAGCAATCAGCCCCAGCATTTT.

This sequence joins TRBV19 and TRBJ2-2; possibly TRBD1 for D (5 bases). The ends were cut back, 3 bases at V and 2 bases at J, with 13 bases in the middle. The CDR3 spans 16 residues. Per the germline V gene, CDR1 is LNHDA and CDR2 is SQIVND (reference sequence). The CDR3 nucleotides read TGTGCCAGTAGTATCAAGGGGCGTCGCAACACCGGGGAGCTGTTTTTT. As protein: CASSIKGRRNTGELFF. Full variable domain (missing parts from reference TRBV19 and TRBJ2-2): DGGITQSPKYLFRKEGQNVTLSCEQNLNHDAMYWYRQDPGQGLRLIYYSQIVNDFQKGDIAEGYSVSREKKESFPLTVTSAQKNPTAFYLCASSIKGRRNTGELFFGEGSRLTVL.

The chain carries TRBV4-3 and TRBJ2-1; D is uncertain. The germline V gene encodes CDR1 LGHNA and CDR2 YSLEER. V was cut by 4 bases and J by 3 bases, with 13 bases left in between. The CDR3 sequence is 15 residues long. In nucleotides, the CDR3 is TGCGCCAGCAGCCTAACGACATCACACTACAATGAGCAGTTCTTC. Translating it yields CASSLTTSHYNEQFF.

The chain recombines TRBV7-6 with TRBJ2-2; D perhaps matches TRBD2 (6 bases). The ends were cut back, 0 bases at V and 2 bases at J, with 10 bases in the middle. Germline V gene data show CDR1 as SGHVS and CDR2 as FNYEAQ. This CDR3 region has 16 residues. The CDR3 here is CASSLASGLNTGELFF. In nucleotides, the CDR3 is TGTGCCAGCAGCTTAGCTAGCGGACTAAACACCGGGGAGCTGTTTTTT.

This sequence joins TRBV7-2 and TRBJ2-3; 13 bases agree with TRBD2. Looked up from germline, CDR1 is SGHTA and CDR2 is FQGNSA. CDR3 length equals 17 residues. V lost 6 bases to trimming and J lost 3 bases; unmatched junction nucleotides: 9. The DNA of the CDR3 is TGTGCCAGCAGTTTTACTAGCGGGAGGGCCGGAACAGATACGCAGTATTTT. It yields the protein CASSFTSGRAGTDTQYF.

The V gene is TRBV5-1, the J gene TRBJ2-1; D possibly corresponds to TRBD2 (6 bases). Germline lookup yields CDR1 SGHRS and CDR2 YFSETQ. The CDR3 is 15 amino acids. With 0 bases removed from V and 8 bases from J, the gap between germline ends came to 15 bases. CDR3 protein: CASSLVPGVLYEQFF. The CDR3 DNA reads TGCGCCAGCAGCTTGGTTCCGGGAGTCCTCTATGAGCAGTTCTTC.